This note documents a single TCR beta chain sequence. Some clones are missing from TCRdb's copy, which holds only in-frame ones; the method was immunoSEQ multiplex PCR. This table holds about 96,000 clones, 70% to 90% found once. The CDR3 totals 12 residues. Per germline, CDR1 GTSNPN and CDR2 SVGIG (reference sequence). Trimming at V came to 5 bases and at J to 3 bases, leaving 4 bases not matched to a gene. The sample comes from a study of blood T cell repertoires in COVID-19. Sequenced input: peripheral blood. The chain has TRBV30 and TRBJ2-7, with TRBD1 identical over 7 bases. The TCR originated in a human donor with COVID-19, enrolled during active disease. The donor label of this sample is uncertain. The DNA of the CDR3 is TGTGCCTGGGGACAGGACAGCTACGAGCAGTACTTC. Translation gives CAWGQDSYEQYF.